The clone carrying this T cell receptor beta chain was detected a few times. The antigen remains unidentified. Study-wide results and caveats: Tumor Treg TCRs overlapped most with tumor naive CD4+ cells.

MiXCR was run by TCRdb on the 5' RACE reads, yielding one entry per CDR3 protein. The sample shows roughly 50,000 distinct CDR3 sequences, approximately 25% of them seen only once. The V and J ends lost 4 bases and 5 bases respectively, with 12 bases between them. In germline, CDR1 is MGHRA, CDR2 YSYEKL. The CDR3 consists of 14 residues. The chain carries TRBV4-1 and TRBJ2-1; a possible D gene is TRBD1 (5 bases). The TCR was taken from a female donor with breast cancer. Source material: tumor-infiltrating naive CD4+ T cells sorted from the breast tumor. Subset here: naive CD4+ T cells, CD4+CD45RA+CD25-. The CDR3 loop is CASSPLSRDNEQFF. The CDR3 region has the DNA TGCGCCAGCAGCCCCCTATCCAGGGACAATGAGCAGTTCTTC.